This passage covers 7 T cell receptor beta chains from one sample sequenced in a study of type 1 regulatory T cells. TCRdb re-derived calls from the reads in MiXCR, one entry per CDR3 protein. The sample has 75,000 to 100,000 distinct CDR3 sequences; 25% to 40% are singletons. Sequencing used CD4+ T cells, either the whole sample or a sorted fraction (not recorded which). The source of these receptors is a human donor in good health.

The DNA for the CDR3 is TGCAGTGCTATGTCAGGGGGAAATCAGCCCCAGCATTTT. Translating it yields CSAMSGGNQPQHF. This chain joins TRBV20-1 and TRBJ1-5; TRBD1 agrees at 7 bases. Looked up from germline, CDR1 is DFQATT and CDR2 is SNEGSKA (reference sequence). The trim removed 4 bases at V and 4 bases at J, leaving 4 bases unmatched. This CDR3 is 13 amino acids long.

This clonotype was observed a few times. V usage is TRBV11-1 and J usage is TRBJ2-2; TRBD1 matches at 9 bases. CDR3 size: 15 residues. J was trimmed by 7 bases and V by 5 bases; bases with no gene match: 8. CDR1 and CDR2 from the germline V gene are SGHAT and FQDESV (reference sequence). The CDR3 here is CASSEDRGKGGELFF. The CDR3 DNA reads as TGTGCCAGCAGCGAGGACAGGGGAAAGGGCGGGGAGCTGTTTTTT.

The rearrangement links TRBV9 to TRBJ2-1; 12 bases align to TRBD2. With V trimmed by 1 base and J by 7 bases, 12 bases remained unmatched. Germline CDR1 is SGDLS and CDR2 is YYNGEE. CDR3 length equals 18 residues. Here the CDR3 reads CASSVPNKLAGGQNEQFF. CDR3 sequence (DNA): TGTGCCAGCAGCGTACCGAACAAACTAGCGGGAGGTCAGAATGAGCAGTTCTTC.

This chain links TRBV5-1 with TRBJ2-2, with a weak D call TRBD2 (6 bases). The ends were cut back, 2 bases at V and 5 bases at J, with 10 bases in the middle. In germline, CDR1 is SGHRS, CDR2 YFSETQ. CDR3 length: 14 residues. This CDR3 reads CASSFYGGTGELFF. CDR3 sequence (DNA): TGCGCCAGCAGCTTTTACGGGGGAACCGGGGAGCTGTTTTTT.

The chain uses TRBV20-1 and TRBJ2-5; tentative D call: TRBD2 (6 bases). V lost 2 bases, J lost 5 bases, and 21 bases lay in between. The CDR3 extends over 16 amino acids. CDR1 and CDR2 from the germline V gene are DFQATT and SNEGSKA (reference sequence). CDR3 nucleotide sequence: TGCAGTGCTAGACCCCCGCCGGGGGAAGGGAAGGAGACCCAGTACTTC. Residues: CSARPPPGEGKETQYF.

Many counts were recorded for this clonotype. The genes are TRBV5-1 and TRBJ2-5; 10 nucleotides agree with TRBD2. The CDR3 extends over 16 amino acids. Germline V lookup: CDR1 SGHRS, CDR2 YFSETQ. With 4 bases clipped from V and 0 bases from J, the junction kept 6 bases outside the gene matches. CDR3 amino acids: CASSHGLAEYQETQYF. The CDR3 bases are TGCGCCAGCAGCCACGGACTAGCGGAGTACCAAGAGACCCAGTACTTC.

V is TRBV12-3 or TRBV12-4 and J is TRBJ1-3; D gene ambiguous. Trimming removed 3 bases from V and 0 bases from J, with 12 bases in between. The CDR3 has 16 residues. The CDR3 spells CASSFPTVSSGNTIYF. The CDR3 DNA is TGTGCCAGCAGTTTCCCGACGGTGTCCTCTGGAAACACCATATATTTT.